This T cell receptor (beta chain) comes out of a study of regulatory T cells in long-lasting Graves disease. In building TCR beta libraries, iRepertoire HTBI primers were used together with Arm-PCR of CDR3 regions. Each CDR3 protein gets one entry after TCRdb re-called the multiplex PCR reads with MiXCR. The sample includes 300,000 to 400,000 distinct CDR3 sequences, under 20% seen only once; the top ten take 35% to 45%. Whole-study results and caveats: Gene preferences differed: TRBV28, TRBJ1-2, TRBJ2-5 in persistent cases. Persistent Graves' patients showed a TCR diversity that was lower than that of newly diagnosed ones.

Trimming removed 0 bases from V and 10 bases from J, with 7 bases in between. Per germline, CDR1 DFQATT and CDR2 SNEGSKA (reference sequence). The CDR3 loop spans 12 amino acids. This clonotype appeared many times. Its matching antigen is unknown. The time point: newly diagnosed GD, antithyroid drugs for less than 3 months. TCR sequences were obtained from RNA taken from PBMCs. In this cohort, patients came from an endocrinology department located in Xi'an, China. The sequence was collected from a female donor with Graves disease. This sequence joins TRBV20-1 and TRBJ1-6; unclear D gene. Sample: peripheral blood mononuclear cells (PBMCs), taken at new diagnosis, from a patient treated with antithyroid drugs. CDR3 coding DNA: TGCAGTGCTAGAGATATCGACTCACCCCTCCACTTT. Translating it yields CSARDIDSPLHF.